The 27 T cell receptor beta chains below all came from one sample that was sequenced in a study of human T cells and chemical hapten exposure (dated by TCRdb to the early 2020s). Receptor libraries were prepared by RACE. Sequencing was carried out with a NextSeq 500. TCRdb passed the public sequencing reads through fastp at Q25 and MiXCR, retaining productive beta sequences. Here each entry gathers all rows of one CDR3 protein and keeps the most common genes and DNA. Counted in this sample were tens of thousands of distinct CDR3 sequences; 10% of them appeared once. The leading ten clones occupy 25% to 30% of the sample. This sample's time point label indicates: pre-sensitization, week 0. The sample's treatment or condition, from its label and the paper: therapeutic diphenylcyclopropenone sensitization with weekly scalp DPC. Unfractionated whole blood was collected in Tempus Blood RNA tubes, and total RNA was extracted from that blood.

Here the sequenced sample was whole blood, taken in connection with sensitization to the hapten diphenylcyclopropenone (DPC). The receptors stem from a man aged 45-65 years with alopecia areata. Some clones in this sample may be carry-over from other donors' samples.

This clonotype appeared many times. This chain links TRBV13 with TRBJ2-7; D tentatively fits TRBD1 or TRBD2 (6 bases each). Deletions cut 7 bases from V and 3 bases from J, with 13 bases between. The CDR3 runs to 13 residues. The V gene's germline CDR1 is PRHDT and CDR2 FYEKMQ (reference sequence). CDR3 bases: TGTGCCAGCAACACCGGGGGCCTCTACGAGCAGTACTTC. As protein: CASNTGGLYEQYF.

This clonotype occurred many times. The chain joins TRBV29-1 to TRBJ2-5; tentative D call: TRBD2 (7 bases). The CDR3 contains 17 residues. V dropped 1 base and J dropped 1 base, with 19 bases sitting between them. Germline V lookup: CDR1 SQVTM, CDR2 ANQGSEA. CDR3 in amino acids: CSVEGGRGRGTQETQYF. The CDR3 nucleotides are TGCAGCGTTGAAGGAGGGAGGGGCAGGGGAACCCAAGAGACCCAGTACTTC. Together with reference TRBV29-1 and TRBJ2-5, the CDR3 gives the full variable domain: SAVISQKPSRDICQRGTSLTIQCQVDSQVTMMFWYRQQPGQSLTLIATANQGSEATYESGFVIDKFPISRPNLTFSTLTVSNMSPEDSSIYLCSVEGGRGRGTQETQYFGPGTRLLVL.

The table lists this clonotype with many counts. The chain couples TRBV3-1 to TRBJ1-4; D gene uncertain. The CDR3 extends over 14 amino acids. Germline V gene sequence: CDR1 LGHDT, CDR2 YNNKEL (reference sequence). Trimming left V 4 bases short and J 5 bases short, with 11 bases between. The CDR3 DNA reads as TGTGCCAGCAGCCCCTTTGGCTGGAATGAAAAACTGTTTTTT. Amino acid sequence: CASSPFGWNEKLFF.

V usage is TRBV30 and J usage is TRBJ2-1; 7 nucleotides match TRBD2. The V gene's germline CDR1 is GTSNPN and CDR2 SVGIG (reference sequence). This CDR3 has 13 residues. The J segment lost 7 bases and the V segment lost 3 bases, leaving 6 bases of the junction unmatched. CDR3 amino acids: CAWSRGEGNEQFF. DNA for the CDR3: TGTGCCTGGAGCCGGGGGGAGGGGAATGAGCAGTTCTTC.

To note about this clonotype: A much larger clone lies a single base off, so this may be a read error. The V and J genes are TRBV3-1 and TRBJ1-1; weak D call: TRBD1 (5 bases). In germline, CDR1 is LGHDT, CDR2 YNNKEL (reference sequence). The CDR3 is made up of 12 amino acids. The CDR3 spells CVSSQHPGFAFF. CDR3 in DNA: TGTGTCAGCAGCCAACACCCAGGGTTCGCTTTCTTT.

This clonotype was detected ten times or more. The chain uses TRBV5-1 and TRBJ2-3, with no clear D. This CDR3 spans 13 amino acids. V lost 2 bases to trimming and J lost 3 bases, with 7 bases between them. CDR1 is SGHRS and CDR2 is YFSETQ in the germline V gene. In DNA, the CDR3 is TGCGCCAGCAGCTTACCTCCGACAGATACGCAGTATTTT. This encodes CASSLPPTDTQYF.

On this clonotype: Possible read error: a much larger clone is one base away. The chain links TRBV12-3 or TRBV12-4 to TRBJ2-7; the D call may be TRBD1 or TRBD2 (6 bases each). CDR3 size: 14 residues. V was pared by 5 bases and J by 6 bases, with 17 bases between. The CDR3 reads CASSKPGLGAEQYF. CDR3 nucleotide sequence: TGTGCCAGCAGTAAACCGGGACTGGGGGCCGAGCAGTACTTC.

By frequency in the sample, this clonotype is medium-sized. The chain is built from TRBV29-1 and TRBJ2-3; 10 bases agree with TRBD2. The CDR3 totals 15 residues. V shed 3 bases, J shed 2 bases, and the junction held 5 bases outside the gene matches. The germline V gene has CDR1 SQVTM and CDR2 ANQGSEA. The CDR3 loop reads CSVDELAGNTDTQYF. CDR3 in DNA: TGCAGCGTTGACGAACTAGCGGGAAACACAGATACGCAGTATTTT.

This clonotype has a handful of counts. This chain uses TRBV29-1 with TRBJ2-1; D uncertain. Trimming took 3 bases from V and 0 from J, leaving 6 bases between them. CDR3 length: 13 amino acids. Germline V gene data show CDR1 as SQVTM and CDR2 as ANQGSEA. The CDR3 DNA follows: TGCAGCGTTGATCACGGCTCCTACAATGAGCAGTTCTTC. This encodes CSVDHGSYNEQFF.

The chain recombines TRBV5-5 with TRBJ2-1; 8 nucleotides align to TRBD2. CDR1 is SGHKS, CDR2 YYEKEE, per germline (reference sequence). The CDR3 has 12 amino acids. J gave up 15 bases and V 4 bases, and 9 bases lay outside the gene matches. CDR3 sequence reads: CASSKLAERGFF. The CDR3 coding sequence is TGTGCCAGCAGCAAACTAGCGGAAAGGGGGTTCTTC.

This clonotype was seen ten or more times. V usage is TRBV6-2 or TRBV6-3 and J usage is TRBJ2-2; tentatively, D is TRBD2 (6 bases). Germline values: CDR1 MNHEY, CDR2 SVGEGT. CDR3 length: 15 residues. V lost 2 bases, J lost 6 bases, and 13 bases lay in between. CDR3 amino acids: CASSYGGPGSGELFF. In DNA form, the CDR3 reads TGTGCCAGCAGTTACGGAGGGCCCGGTTCCGGGGAGCTGTTTTTT.

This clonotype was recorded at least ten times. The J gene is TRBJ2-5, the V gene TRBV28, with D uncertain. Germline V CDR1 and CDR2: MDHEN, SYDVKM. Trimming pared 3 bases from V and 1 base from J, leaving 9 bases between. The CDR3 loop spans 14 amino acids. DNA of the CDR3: TGTGCCAGCAGTTTGTATGTCCTCCAAGAGACCCAGTACTTC. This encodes CASSLYVLQETQYF.

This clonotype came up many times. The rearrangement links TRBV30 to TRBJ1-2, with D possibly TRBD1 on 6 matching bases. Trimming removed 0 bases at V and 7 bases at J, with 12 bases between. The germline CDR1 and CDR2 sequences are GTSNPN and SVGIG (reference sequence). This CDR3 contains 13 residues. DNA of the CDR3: TGTGCCTGGAGTGTATCGGCAGGGGCTGGCTACACCTTC. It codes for CAWSVSAGAGYTF. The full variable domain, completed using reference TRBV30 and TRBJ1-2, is SQTIHQWPATLVQPVGSPLSLECTVEGTSNPNLYWYRQAAGRGLQLLFYSVGIGQISSEVPQNLSASRPQDRQFILSSKKLLLSDSGFYLCAWSVSAGAGYTFGSGTRLTVV.

CDR3 DNA sequence: TGCAGTGCTAGAGATCTTGGATCGTGGGGGGAAGACACCATATATTTT. Protein sequence: CSARDLGSWGEDTIYF. The chain combines TRBV20-1 with TRBJ1-3; D is perhaps TRBD1 (5 bases). Per germline, CDR1 DFQATT and CDR2 SNEGSKA (reference sequence). V lost 0 bases, J lost 8 bases, and 20 bases lay in between. This CDR3 spans 16 amino acids.

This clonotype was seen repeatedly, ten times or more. The CDR3: CSAMGQFHEQYF. CDR3 DNA sequence: TGCAGCGCCATGGGCCAGTTCCACGAGCAGTACTTC. The rearrangement uses TRBV29-1 and TRBJ2-7, with D unresolved. CDR3 length: 12 residues. Trimming removed 7 bases at V and 5 bases at J, with 15 bases between. Germline loops: CDR1 SQVTM, CDR2 ANQGSEA.

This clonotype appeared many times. The CDR3 reads CASSLTVVSPGANVLTF. CDR3 nucleotide sequence: TGCGCCAGCAGCTTGACAGTCGTCTCTCCTGGGGCCAACGTCCTGACTTTC. This chain links TRBV5-1 with TRBJ2-6; D unclear. V lost 1 base, J lost 2 bases, and 13 bases lay in between. The CDR3 length is 17 residues. CDR1 and CDR2 (germline): SGHRS, YFSETQ.

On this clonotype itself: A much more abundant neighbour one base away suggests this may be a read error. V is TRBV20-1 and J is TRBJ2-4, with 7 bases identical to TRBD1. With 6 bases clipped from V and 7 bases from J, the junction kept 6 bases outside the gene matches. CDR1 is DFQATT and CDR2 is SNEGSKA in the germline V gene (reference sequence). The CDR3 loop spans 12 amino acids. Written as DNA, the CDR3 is TGCAGTGCCCACTCACAGGGGAACATTCAGTACTTC. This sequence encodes CSAHSQGNIQYF.

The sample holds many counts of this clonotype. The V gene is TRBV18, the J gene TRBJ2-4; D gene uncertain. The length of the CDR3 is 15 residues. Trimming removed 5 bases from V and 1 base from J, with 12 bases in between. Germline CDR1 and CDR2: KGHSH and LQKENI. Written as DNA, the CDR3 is TGTGCCAGCTCAGCGACGGAGAGGGCCAAAAACATTCAGTACTTC. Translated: CASSATERAKNIQYF.

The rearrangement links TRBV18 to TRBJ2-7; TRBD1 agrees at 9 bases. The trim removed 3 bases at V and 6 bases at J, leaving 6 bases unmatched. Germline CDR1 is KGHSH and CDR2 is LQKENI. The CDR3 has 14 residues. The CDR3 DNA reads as TGTGCCAGCTCACCCGGGACAGGGAGGTCCGAGCAGTACTTC. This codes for CASSPGTGRSEQYF.

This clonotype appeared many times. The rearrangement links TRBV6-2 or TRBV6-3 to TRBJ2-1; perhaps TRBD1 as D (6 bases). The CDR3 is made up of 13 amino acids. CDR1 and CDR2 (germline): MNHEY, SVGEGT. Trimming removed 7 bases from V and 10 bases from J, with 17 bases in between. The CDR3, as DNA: TGTGCCAGCAAGTCAGGGGCTAGAGGGGAGCAGTTCTTC. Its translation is CASKSGARGEQFF.

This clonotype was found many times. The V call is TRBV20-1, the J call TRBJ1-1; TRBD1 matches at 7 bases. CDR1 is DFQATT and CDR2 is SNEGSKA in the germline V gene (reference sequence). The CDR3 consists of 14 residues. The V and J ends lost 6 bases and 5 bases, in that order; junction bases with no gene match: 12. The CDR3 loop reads CSARTGTAGTEAFF. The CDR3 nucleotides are TGCAGTGCCAGAACCGGGACAGCGGGGACTGAAGCTTTCTTT.

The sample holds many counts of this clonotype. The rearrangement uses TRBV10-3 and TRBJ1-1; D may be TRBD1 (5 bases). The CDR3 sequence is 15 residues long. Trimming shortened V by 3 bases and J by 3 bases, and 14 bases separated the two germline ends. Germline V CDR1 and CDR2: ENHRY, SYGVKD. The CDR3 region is CAISEISGRDTEAFF. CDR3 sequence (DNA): TGTGCCATCAGTGAAATTTCGGGCAGGGACACTGAAGCTTTCTTT.

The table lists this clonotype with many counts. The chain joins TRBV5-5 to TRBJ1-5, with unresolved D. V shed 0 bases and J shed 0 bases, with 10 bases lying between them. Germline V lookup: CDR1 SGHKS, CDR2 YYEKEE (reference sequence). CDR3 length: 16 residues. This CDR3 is CASSLGYIYSNQPQHF. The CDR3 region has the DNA TGTGCCAGCAGCTTGGGGTACATTTATAGCAATCAGCCCCAGCATTTT.

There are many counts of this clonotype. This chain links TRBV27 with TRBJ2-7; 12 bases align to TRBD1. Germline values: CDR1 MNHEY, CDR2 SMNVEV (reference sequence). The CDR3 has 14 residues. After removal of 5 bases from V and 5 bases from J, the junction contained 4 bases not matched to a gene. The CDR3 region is CASSLGTGGNEQYF. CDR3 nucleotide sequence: TGTGCCAGCAGTCTGGGGACAGGGGGCAACGAGCAGTACTTC.

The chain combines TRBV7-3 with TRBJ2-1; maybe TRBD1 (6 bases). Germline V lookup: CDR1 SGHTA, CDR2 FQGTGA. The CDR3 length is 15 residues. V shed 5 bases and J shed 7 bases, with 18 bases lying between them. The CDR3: CASSRGQQTINEQFF. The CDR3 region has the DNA TGTGCCAGCAGCCGTGGACAGCAGACAATTAATGAGCAGTTCTTC.

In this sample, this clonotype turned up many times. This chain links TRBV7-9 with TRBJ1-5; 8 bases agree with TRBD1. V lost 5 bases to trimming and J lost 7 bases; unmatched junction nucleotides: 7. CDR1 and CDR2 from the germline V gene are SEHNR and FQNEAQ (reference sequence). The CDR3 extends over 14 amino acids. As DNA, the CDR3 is TGTGCCAGCAGCCGAGGACAGGGTGGGCAGCCCCAGCATTTT. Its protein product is CASSRGQGGQPQHF.

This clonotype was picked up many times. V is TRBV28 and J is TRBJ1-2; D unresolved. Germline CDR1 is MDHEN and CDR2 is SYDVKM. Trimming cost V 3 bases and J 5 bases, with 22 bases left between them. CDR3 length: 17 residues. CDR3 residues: CASSLGSDATFYYGYTF. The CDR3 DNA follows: TGTGCCAGCAGTTTGGGCAGCGACGCTACGTTTTATTATGGCTACACCTTC.